The text below deals with one T cell receptor beta chain. As to time point: baseline pretreatment blood. The sample's treatment: 15 Gy SBRT to primary tumor, nephrectomy 4 weeks later. The record originates from a study of radiation and T cells in renal cell carcinoma. Sequencing was performed with immunoSEQ multiplex PCR; in TCRdb, only in-frame clones are kept and a portion is missing. Here the sample spans some 150,000 clones, roughly 90% being singletons. Per the germline V gene, CDR1 is SNHLY and CDR2 is FYNNEI. The CDR3 covers 12 residues. V dropped 7 bases and J dropped 7 bases, with 13 bases sitting between them.

The input for sequencing was blood, taken from a patient whose treatment included radiotherapy and nephrectomy. The TCR was taken from a woman aged 45-60 years with renal cell carcinoma. This rearrangement joins TRBV2 to TRBJ1-1; perhaps TRBD1 as D (5 bases). Here the CDR3 DNA reads TGTGCCAGCAATCCGGGACCGAGTGAAGCTTTCTTT. Translating gives CASNPGPSEAFF.